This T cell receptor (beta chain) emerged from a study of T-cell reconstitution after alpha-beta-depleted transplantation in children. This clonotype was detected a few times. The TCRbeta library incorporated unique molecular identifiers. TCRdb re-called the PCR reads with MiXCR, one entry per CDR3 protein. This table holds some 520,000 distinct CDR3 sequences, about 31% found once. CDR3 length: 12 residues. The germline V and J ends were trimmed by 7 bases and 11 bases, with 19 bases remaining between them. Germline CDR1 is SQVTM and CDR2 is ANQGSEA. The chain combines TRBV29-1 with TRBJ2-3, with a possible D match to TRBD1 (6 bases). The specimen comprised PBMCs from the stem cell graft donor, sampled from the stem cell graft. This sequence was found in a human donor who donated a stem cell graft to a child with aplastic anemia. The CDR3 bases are TGCAGCGAACGAAGCGAGGGGGACAAGCAGTATTTT. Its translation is CSERSEGDKQYF.